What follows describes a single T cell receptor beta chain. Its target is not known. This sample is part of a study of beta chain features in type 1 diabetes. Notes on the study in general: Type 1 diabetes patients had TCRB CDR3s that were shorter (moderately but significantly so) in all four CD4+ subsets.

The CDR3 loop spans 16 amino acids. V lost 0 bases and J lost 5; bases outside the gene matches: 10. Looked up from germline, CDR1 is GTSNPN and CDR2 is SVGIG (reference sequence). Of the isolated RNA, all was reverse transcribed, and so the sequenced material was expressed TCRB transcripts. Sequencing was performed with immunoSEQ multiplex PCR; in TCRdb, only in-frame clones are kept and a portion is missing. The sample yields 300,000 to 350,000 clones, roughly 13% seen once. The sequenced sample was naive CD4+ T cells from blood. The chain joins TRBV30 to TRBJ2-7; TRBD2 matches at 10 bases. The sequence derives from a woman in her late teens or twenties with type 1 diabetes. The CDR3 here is CAWSVGLAGDYDEQYF. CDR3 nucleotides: TGTGCCTGGAGTGTAGGGCTAGCGGGAGATTACGACGAGCAGTACTTC.